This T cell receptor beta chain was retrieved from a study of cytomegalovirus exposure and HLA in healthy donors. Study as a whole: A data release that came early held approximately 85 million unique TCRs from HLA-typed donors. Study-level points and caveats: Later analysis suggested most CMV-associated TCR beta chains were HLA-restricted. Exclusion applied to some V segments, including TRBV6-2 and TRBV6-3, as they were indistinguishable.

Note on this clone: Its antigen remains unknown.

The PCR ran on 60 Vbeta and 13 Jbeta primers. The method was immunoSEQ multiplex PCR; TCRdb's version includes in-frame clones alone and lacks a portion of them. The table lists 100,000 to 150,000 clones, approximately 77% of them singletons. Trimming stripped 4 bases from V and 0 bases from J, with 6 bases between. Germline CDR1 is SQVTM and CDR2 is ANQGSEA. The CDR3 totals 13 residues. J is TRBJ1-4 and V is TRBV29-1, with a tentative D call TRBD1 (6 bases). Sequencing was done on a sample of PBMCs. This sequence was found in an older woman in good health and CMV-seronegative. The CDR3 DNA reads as TGCAGCGTTGCAGGGGCAACTAATGAAAAACTGTTTTTT. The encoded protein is CSVAGATNEKLFF.